One and the same sample provided the 8 T cell receptor beta chains below, sequenced in a study of early T cells in non-severe SARS-CoV-2 infection. TCRdb used MiXCR to reprocess the 5' RACE reads, holding one entry per CDR3 protein. This sample carries around 79,000 distinct CDR3 sequences, over 9% of them seen once, and the ten largest clones take about 12%. The starting material was whole blood, obtained at baseline. The receptor set was obtained from an adult who was a healthcare worker with PCR-confirmed SARS-CoV-2 infection or an uninfected control (not recorded which).

This chain uses TRBV29-1 with TRBJ2-5; no clear D gene. The length of the CDR3 is 11 residues. V dropped 6 bases and J dropped 0 bases, with 5 bases sitting between them. CDR1 is SQVTM and CDR2 is ANQGSEA in the germline V gene. The chain's CDR3 is CSVHNQETQYF. The CDR3 DNA sequence: TGCAGCGTCCACAACCAAGAGACCCAGTACTTC.

This sequence joins TRBV5-4 and TRBJ2-1; 7 nucleotides align to TRBD1. From germline, CDR1 is SGHNT and CDR2 YYREEE (reference sequence). The CDR3 length is 11 residues. The J segment lost 4 bases and the V segment lost 10 bases, leaving 2 bases of the junction unmatched. CDR3: CAGTAYNEQFF. DNA for the CDR3: TGTGCCGGGACAGCGTACAATGAGCAGTTCTTC.

V gene TRBV5-1 combines with J gene TRBJ2-2, with D perhaps TRBD2 (5 bases). Germline V lookup: CDR1 SGHRS, CDR2 YFSETQ. The CDR3 consists of 14 residues. The V and J ends lost 2 bases and 8 bases respectively, with 13 bases between them. This CDR3 reads CASSFSGTLGELFF. The CDR3 DNA follows: TGCGCCAGCAGCTTTTCGGGAACCCTAGGGGAGCTGTTTTTT.

The rearrangement joins TRBV28 to TRBJ2-1; 7 bases agree with TRBD2. V was clipped by 3 bases and J by 8 bases; unmatched bases: 7. Germline-derived CDR1 and CDR2 are MDHEN and SYDVKM. CDR3 length equals 14 residues. CDR3 in amino acids: CASSLAGDGDEQFF. In nucleotides, the CDR3 is TGTGCCAGCAGTTTGGCGGGGGATGGAGATGAGCAGTTCTTC.

This sequence joins TRBV24-1 and TRBJ1-6; TRBD1 matches at 7 bases. The CDR3 is 13 residues long. CDR1 and CDR2 (germline): KGHDR, SFDVKD. Trimming took 4 bases from V and 10 from J; bases not matched to a gene: 3. CDR3 loop: CATSEGGESPLHF. The CDR3 DNA follows: TGTGCCACCAGTGAAGGGGGCGAGTCACCCCTCCACTTT.

The chain has TRBV18 and TRBJ1-5, with TRBD1 identical over 7 bases. With V trimmed by 6 bases and J by 2 bases, 13 bases remained unmatched. The CDR3 runs to 17 residues. Germline V lookup: CDR1 KGHSH, CDR2 LQKENI. The CDR3 spells CASSPGGFGTGNQPQHF. The CDR3 region has the DNA TGTGCCAGCTCCCCGGGGGGATTTGGGACAGGCAATCAGCCCCAGCATTTT.

This clonotype was picked up a small number of times. This rearrangement joins TRBV20-1 to TRBJ2-5; 8 positions match TRBD1. The CDR3 is 14 residues long. CDR1 is DFQATT and CDR2 is SNEGSKA in the germline V gene (reference sequence). Unmatched junction bases numbered 10, after V lost 3 bases and J lost 7 bases. DNA of the CDR3: TGCAGTGCTAGTCTACAGGGGGGCGAGGCGACCCAGTACTTC. Protein sequence: CSASLQGGEATQYF.

The chain combines TRBV9 with TRBJ2-3; no definite D call. With 4 bases removed from V and 2 bases from J, the gap between germline ends came to 8 bases. This CDR3 has 13 amino acids. Germline V CDR1 and CDR2: SGDLS, YYNGEE. CDR3 DNA sequence: TGTGCCAGCAGCCCTAGTGTCACAGATACGCAGTATTTT. Its protein product is CASSPSVTDTQYF. Filled out from reference TRBV9 and TRBJ2-3, the complete variable domain reads DSGVTQTPKHLITATGQRVTLRCSPRSGDLSVYWYQQSLDQGLQFLIQYYNGEERAKGNILERFSAQQFPDLHSELNLSSLELGDSALYFCASSPSVTDTQYFGPGTRLTVL.